This T cell receptor (beta chain) appears in the sequencing data of a study of cytomegalovirus exposure and HLA in healthy donors. Background on the study: Out of fewer than 400 genotyped donors, roughly 80% belonged to the Caucasian-associated ancestry cluster.

Primers: 60 Vbeta forward and 13 Jbeta reverse. Profiling relied on immunoSEQ multiplex PCR, and the TCRdb table lists in-frame clones only, not all of them. The sample includes about 140,000 clones, approximately 84% of them seen just once. Overall study findings and caveats: About 87% or about 30% of the time was how often most TCR beta V segments were productive, according to an earlier analysis.

V lost 5 bases and J lost 9, with 8 bases in between. In germline, CDR1 is MNHEY, CDR2 SMNVEV (reference sequence). This CDR3 has 12 amino acids. Turning to this clone: What it binds is unknown.

The TCR originated in a woman in her 40s in good health and CMV-seronegative. Sequencing was done on a sample of PBMCs. The chain links TRBV27 to TRBJ1-6; no reliable D call. The CDR3 reads CASSRGRSPLHF. CDR3 coding DNA: TGTGCCAGCAGTCGAGGTCGTTCACCCCTCCACTTT.